This T cell receptor beta chain is from a study of blood T cell repertoires in COVID-19. The ends lost 4 bases at V and 3 bases at J; junction bases unmatched: 8. The V gene's germline CDR1 is SGHVS and CDR2 FQNEAQ. The CDR3 runs to 15 residues. The table lists this clone with a count of one. All enrollees were about 18 to 89 years old and from under 25 US areas. Those designated as exposed participants met a COVID-19 case within 2 weeks before study entry. Only in-frame clones appear in the TCRdb table, and some are missing; sequencing was by immunoSEQ multiplex PCR. This sample yields hundreds of thousands of clones, of which roughly 80% are seen a single time; approximately 4.9% belongs to the top ten.

The TCR was taken from a woman aged 50 to 60 who had been exposed to COVID-19. The chain uses TRBV7-8 and TRBJ2-7, with 8 nucleotides matching TRBD2. The sequencing input was PBMCs or T cells enriched from blood (not recorded which). This CDR3 reads CASSSGGAGRYEQYF. CDR3 bases: TGTGCCAGCAGCTCCGGGGGGGCGGGTCGCTACGAGCAGTACTTC.